This T cell receptor (beta chain) came from a study of T cell repertoires in cytomegalovirus infection. There are a few counts of this clonotype. The antigen remains undetermined. TCRdb analysed the reads with MiXCR anew, one entry per CDR3 protein. The repertoire holds 40,000 to 55,000 distinct CDR3 sequences, with about a fifth as singletons. The clonotype was recovered from a human donor in good health (CMV status not recorded). Some clones in this sample may be carry-over from other donors' samples. This material consisted of CD8+ T cells from cultured PBMCs, taken from culture after CMV antigen stimulation.

The CDR3 sequence is CASSLVGYRADTQYF. DNA for the CDR3: TGTGCCAGCAGCTTAGTAGGATACAGAGCAGATACGCAGTATTTT. The V and J genes are TRBV7-2 and TRBJ2-3; no firm D call. Between the trimmed V and J ends, which lost 1 base and 4 bases, there was a span of 12 bases. The germline V gene encodes CDR1 SGHTA and CDR2 FQGNSA. The CDR3 has 15 residues.